The entry below describes one T cell receptor (beta chain). As yet, its antigen is unknown. It was template switching that added a universal primer site, and there were unique molecular identifiers on the cDNA. TCRdb re-called the 5' RACE reads through MiXCR, storing one row per CDR3 protein. The table lists about 810,000 distinct CDR3 sequences, roughly an eighth of them singletons. The data are from a study of identical twins. Study-wide results and caveats: Insertions were fewer in abundant cord blood beta clonotypes, whereas memory repertoires showed none of this pattern. Modeled out-of-frame TCR alpha sharing in monozygotic twins fell below observed levels.

Unmatched junction bases numbered 10, after V lost 6 bases and J lost 5 bases. The CDR3 has 15 residues. Germline V gene lookup returns CDR1 MNHNS and CDR2 SASEGT. Every one of the donors was a healthy Caucasian. The same specimen was also included in a second study, on yellow fever vaccine responses in identical twins.

Sequencing was done on a sample of PBMCs. The clonotype originates from a woman younger than 30 in good health. The genes are TRBV6-1 and TRBJ2-3; TRBD2 matches 8 bases. Here the CDR3 DNA reads TGTGCCAGCAGGTCCCCTTTAGCGGGGAGAGATACGCAGTATTTT. Amino acids: CASRSPLAGRDTQYF.